What follows are 22 T cell receptor beta chains derived from one specimen sequenced in a study of T cells in Graves' hyperthyroidism and ophthalmopathy. Amplification yielded TCR beta CDR3 regions, with RNA transcripts as the source. HTBI primers were used for first-round RT-PCR of the TCR CDR3. TCRdb processed the multiplex PCR reads anew with MiXCR; each CDR3 protein has one entry. The table lists 550,000 to 600,000 distinct CDR3 sequences, approximately 16% of them singletons. The sample was blood. The origin of the receptors is a woman aged 18 to 35 with Graves' hyperthyroidism.

This clonotype was seen at least ten times. The J gene is TRBJ1-5, the V gene TRBV3-1; 11 positions match TRBD1. V lost 1 base, J lost 7 bases, and 3 bases stayed unmatched. The CDR3 is 15 residues long. CDR1 and CDR2 (germline): LGHDT, YNNKEL (reference sequence). The CDR3 nucleotides read TGTGCCAGCAGCCAAGGGACAGGGGGCAGGCAGCCCCAGCATTTT. Translation gives CASSQGTGGRQPQHF.

This chain links TRBV7-9 with TRBJ2-1; possible D gene TRBD1, 5 bases. The length of the CDR3 is 14 residues. Germline V gene data show CDR1 as SEHNR and CDR2 as FQNEAQ (reference sequence). Trimming took 1 base from V and 5 from J, leaving 9 bases between them. The CDR3 DNA sequence: TGTGCCAGCAGCTTAGTAGTCAGGGACAATGAGCAGTTCTTC. Protein product: CASSLVVRDNEQFF.

The V and J genes are TRBV5-1 and TRBJ2-1; 9 positions agree with TRBD2. The germline CDR1 and CDR2 sequences are SGHRS and YFSETQ. V shed 4 bases and J 3 bases; nucleotides not matched to a gene: 8. The CDR3 spans 16 residues. The CDR3 spells CASSGNSGGNYNEQFF. CDR3 nucleotides: TGCGCCAGCAGCGGTAATAGCGGGGGCAACTACAATGAGCAGTTCTTC.

This clonotype was counted only a few times. The chain employs TRBV7-3 and TRBJ2-3; D is unclear. The V end lost 1 base, the J end lost 2 bases, and 7 bases lay between the germline ends. This CDR3 is built from 14 residues. Germline V gene data show CDR1 as SGHTA and CDR2 as FQGTGA. The CDR3 bases are TGTGCCAGCAGCTTAAGCCCCATCACAGATACGCAGTATTTT. As protein: CASSLSPITDTQYF.

This clonotype occurred a few times. This rearrangement joins TRBV20-1 to TRBJ2-1; 8 positions agree with TRBD2. This CDR3 is built from 17 residues. Trimming at V came to 1 base and at J to 4 bases, leaving 12 bases not matched to a gene. Germline V gene sequence: CDR1 DFQATT, CDR2 SNEGSKA (reference sequence). The CDR3 sequence is CSARVLGGGGKYNEQFF. The CDR3 DNA sequence: TGCAGTGCTAGAGTACTTGGGGGCGGGGGGAAATACAATGAGCAGTTCTTC.

The gene calls are TRBV6-2 or TRBV6-3 and TRBJ1-5, with D possibly being TRBD1 (6 bases). V shed 6 bases and J shed 5 bases, with 14 bases lying between them. Germline CDR1 is MNHEY and CDR2 is SVGEGT. The CDR3 totals 14 residues. The CDR3 nucleotides are TGTGCCAGCAGCCGACAGGACATCTATCAGCCCCAGCATTTT. This encodes CASSRQDIYQPQHF.

Ten or more counts support this clonotype. The CDR3 region has the DNA TGTGCCAGCAGGCCGGAAGGTCAGCCCCAGCATTTT. This gives the protein CASRPEGQPQHF. The V call is TRBV12-3 or TRBV12-4, the J call TRBJ1-5; D is uncertain. The CDR3 length is 12 residues. Trimming shortened V by 6 bases and J by 6 bases, and 9 bases separated the two germline ends.

The J gene is TRBJ1-4, the V gene TRBV6-1; D is ambiguous. V dropped 6 bases and J dropped 7 bases, with 15 bases sitting between them. The CDR3 totals 14 residues. CDR1 MNHNS and CDR2 SASEGT come from the germline V gene. CDR3 nucleotides: TGTGCCAGCAGAAATCCGGAACGAGGTGAAAAACTGTTTTTT. This translates into CASRNPERGEKLFF.

This clonotype was detected a few times. The chain has TRBV5-6 and TRBJ1-1, with a tentative D call TRBD1 (5 bases). The V and J ends lost 0 bases and 6 bases respectively, with 9 bases between them. Germline V lookup: CDR1 SGHDT, CDR2 YYEEEE. The CDR3 contains 13 residues. This CDR3 is CASSLAAGAEAFF. CDR3 sequence (DNA): TGTGCCAGCAGCTTGGCCGCGGGGGCTGAAGCTTTCTTT.

This clonotype was observed at least ten times. The chain carries TRBV7-2 and TRBJ2-5; D possibly corresponds to TRBD1 (6 bases). CDR3 length: 15 residues. Germline V gene sequence: CDR1 SGHTA, CDR2 FQGNSA. Trimming took off 5 bases at V and 1 base at J, with 14 bases between the two ends. CDR3 residues: CASSARHRAQETQYF. CDR3 coding DNA: TGTGCCAGCAGCGCACGTCACAGGGCCCAAGAGACCCAGTACTTC.

The chain joins TRBV4-2 to TRBJ2-1; 7 nucleotides align to TRBD2. Germline CDR1 is LGHNA and CDR2 is YNFKEQ. V gave up 0 bases and J gave up 2 bases; unmatched junction bases: 10. The CDR3 contains 18 residues. The CDR3 sequence is CASSQESLLAGAYNEQFF. The CDR3 DNA sequence: TGTGCCAGCAGCCAAGAGTCTCTGTTGGCGGGAGCCTACAATGAGCAGTTCTTC.

The chain is built from TRBV7-8 and TRBJ2-7; TRBD2 might be the D (6 bases). Trimming shortened V by 2 bases and J by 6 bases, and 14 bases separated the two germline ends. CDR1 SGHVS and CDR2 FQNEAQ come from the germline V gene. The length of the CDR3 is 14 residues. As DNA, the CDR3 is TGTGCCAGCAGCTTACGACGGGTTAGCGGCGAGCAGTACTTC. Residues: CASSLRRVSGEQYF.

This clonotype was counted many times. This chain links TRBV5-5 with TRBJ2-5, with 10 bases fitting TRBD1. The trim removed 4 bases at V and 5 bases at J, leaving 8 bases unmatched. CDR1 and CDR2 (germline): SGHKS, YYEKEE (reference sequence). CDR3 length: 15 amino acids. In nucleotides, the CDR3 is TGTGCCAGCAGCCCGGGGACAGGGGCTGGGGAGACCCAGTACTTC. Translated, it gives CASSPGTGAGETQYF.

The sample holds a few counts of this clonotype. The V call is TRBV20-1, the J call TRBJ1-2; D is undetermined. CDR1 is DFQATT, CDR2 SNEGSKA, per germline (reference sequence). V was pared by 4 bases and J by 9 bases, with 12 bases between. This CDR3 has 11 residues. The CDR3 coding sequence is TGCAGTGCTATCCCCACCCGACGCTACACCTTC. This encodes CSAIPTRRYTF.

This clonotype was seen only a few times. The CDR3 DNA is TGTGCCAGCAGCCAAAGGGGGGCCTACAATGAGCAGTTCTTC. Protein product: CASSQRGAYNEQFF. The rearrangement uses TRBV14 and TRBJ2-1, with D perhaps given as TRBD1 or TRBD2 (6 bases each). The V end was cut by 2 bases, the J end by 2 bases, with 7 bases between. CDR1 is SGHDN and CDR2 is FVKESK in the germline V gene. The CDR3 sequence is 14 residues long.

This chain joins TRBV7-2 and TRBJ1-5; TRBD1 matches 8 bases. Germline V gene data show CDR1 as SGHTA and CDR2 as FQGNSA. Trimming at V came to 8 bases and at J to 0 bases, leaving 9 bases not matched to a gene. CDR3 size: 16 residues. The CDR3 DNA follows: TGTGCCAGCGGTACATCGACAGGGGCTAGCAATCAGCCCCAGCATTTT. Amino acid sequence: CASGTSTGASNQPQHF.

This clonotype appeared many times. The V and J genes are TRBV2 and TRBJ2-5; TRBD1 aligns across 9 bases. The CDR3 totals 13 residues. Germline trimming cut 6 bases from V and 2 bases from J; bases unmatched to any gene: 1. The germline CDR1 and CDR2 sequences are SNHLY and FYNNEI. CDR3 bases: TGTGCCAGCAGAGGACAGGGGCAAGAGACCCAGTACTTC. Protein sequence: CASRGQGQETQYF.

The gene calls are TRBV9 and TRBJ1-2; 7 bases agree with TRBD1. J was trimmed by 1 base and V by 0 bases; bases with no gene match: 9. This CDR3 has 17 amino acids. Germline V gene lookup returns CDR1 SGDLS and CDR2 YYNGEE. CDR3 protein: CASSVAVGPGGNYGYTF. The CDR3 DNA follows: TGTGCCAGCAGCGTAGCCGTTGGGCCAGGGGGTAACTATGGCTACACCTTC.

This clonotype was counted between two and nine times. This chain connects TRBV7-2 to TRBJ2-1; 9 nucleotides agree with TRBD2. CDR3 length equals 15 residues. V was clipped by 5 bases and J by 3 bases; unmatched bases: 5. Germline CDR1 and CDR2: SGHTA and FQGNSA. CDR3 nucleotides: TGTGCCAGCAGCACGACTAGCGGTAACTACAATGAGCAGTTCTTC. As protein: CASSTTSGNYNEQFF.

The chain recombines TRBV10-2 with TRBJ1-2, with D possibly being TRBD1 (5 bases). The CDR3 contains 18 residues. The germline V and J ends were trimmed by 6 bases and 1 base, with 24 bases remaining between them. Germline V gives CDR1 WSHSY, CDR2 SAAADI. Here the CDR3 DNA reads TGCGCCAGCAGGGACCTCCCCATCACGGGGGTAGTTAACTATGGCTACACCTTC. Residues: CASRDLPITGVVNYGYTF.

There are many counts of this clonotype. The chain is built from TRBV5-1 and TRBJ2-1, with a tentative D call TRBD2 (6 bases). V lost 3 bases and J lost 8, with 15 bases in between. CDR3 size: 14 residues. Germline values: CDR1 SGHRS, CDR2 YFSETQ. DNA of the CDR3: TGCGCCAGCAGCTCCTCCCGCGGGGCGGATGAGCAGTTCTTC. Its translation: CASSSSRGADEQFF.

The sample holds many counts of this clonotype. This sequence joins TRBV7-2 and TRBJ2-1; TRBD2 agrees at 8 bases. The CDR3 runs to 16 residues. After removal of 4 bases from V and 10 bases from J, the junction contained 15 bases not matched to a gene. The germline V gene encodes CDR1 SGHTA and CDR2 FQGNSA. This CDR3 reads CASSSDGGTRLREQFF. Here the CDR3 DNA reads TGTGCCAGCAGCTCCGACGGCGGGACTAGACTAAGAGAGCAGTTCTTC.